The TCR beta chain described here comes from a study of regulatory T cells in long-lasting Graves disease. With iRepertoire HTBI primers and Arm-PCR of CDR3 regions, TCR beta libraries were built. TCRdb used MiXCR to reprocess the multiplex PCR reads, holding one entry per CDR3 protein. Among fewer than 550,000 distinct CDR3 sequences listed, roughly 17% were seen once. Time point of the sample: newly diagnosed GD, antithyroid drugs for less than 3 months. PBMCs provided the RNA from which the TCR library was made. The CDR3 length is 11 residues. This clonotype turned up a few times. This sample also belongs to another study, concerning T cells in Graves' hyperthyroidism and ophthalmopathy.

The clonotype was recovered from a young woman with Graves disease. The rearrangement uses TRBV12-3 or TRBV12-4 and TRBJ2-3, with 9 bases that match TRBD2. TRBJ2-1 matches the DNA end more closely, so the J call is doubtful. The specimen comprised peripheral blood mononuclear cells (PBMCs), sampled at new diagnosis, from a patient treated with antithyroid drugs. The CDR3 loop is CASRKLAGQFF. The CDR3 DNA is TGTGCCAGCAGGAAACTAGCGGGGCAGTTCTTC.